This T cell receptor beta chain came from a study of blood T cell repertoires in COVID-19. Original methodology: Nucleated cell number was recorded as an estimate derived from reference gene primer amplification. Data came from immunoSEQ multiplex PCR; TCRdb stores just in-frame clones and leaves some out. D and trimming were read from the DNA, whereas the V and J calls and clone size are those reported in that table. Among 30,000 or so clones, approximately 85% were seen once, and the ten largest hold roughly 7.9%. The CDR3 totals 16 residues. Trimming removed 4 bases from V and 2 bases from J; junction bases left unmatched: 4. Per germline, CDR1 LGHDT and CDR2 YNNKEL (reference sequence). Seattle participants joined during active infection and were tracked over time.

The chain links TRBV3-1 (or the pseudogene TRBV3-2) to TRBJ2-1; 11 nucleotides line up with TRBD2. Material: peripheral blood. This TCR came from a man aged 55 to 70 with COVID-19, enrolled during active disease. The DNA of the CDR3 is TGTGCCAGCAGCCCACTAGCGGGAGAAGCCTACAATGAGCAGTTCTTC. This encodes CASSPLAGEAYNEQFF.